The 28 T cell receptor beta chains below come from one sample, sequenced in a study of T-cell reconstitution after alpha-beta-depleted transplantation in children. Unique molecular identifiers were incorporated into the prepared TCRbeta library. From the PCR reads, TCRdb called clonotypes with MiXCR, one entry per CDR3 protein. The table records approximately 520,000 distinct CDR3 sequences, more than 9.5% of them present only once. Sequencing used PBMCs, mostly from graft donor cells, obtained 180 days after TCRalphabeta/CD19-depleted stem cell transplant. Every receptor here comes from a female patient under 10 years old who had a stem cell transplant for aplastic anemia, so the T cells may come from the graft donor.

The chain employs TRBV7-2 and TRBJ2-1, with TRBD2 matching 9 bases. This CDR3 is 15 amino acids long. After removal of 1 base from V and 10 bases from J, the junction contained 8 bases not matched to a gene. The germline V gene encodes CDR1 SGHTA and CDR2 FQGNSA. CDR3 bases: TGTGCCAGCAGCTTAGGTGCGGGAGGGTTAGGCGAGCAGTTCTTC. This sequence encodes CASSLGAGGLGEQFF.

This chain connects TRBV27 to TRBJ2-1; D gene unclear. The CDR3 consists of 14 residues. Trimming took off 6 bases at V and 7 bases at J, with 16 bases between the two ends. CDR1 and CDR2 from the germline V gene are MNHEY and SMNVEV (reference sequence). The CDR3 coding sequence is TGTGCCAGCAGCGTTATACCAGGAGCGAATGAGCAGTTCTTC. This sequence encodes CASSVIPGANEQFF.

The rearrangement links TRBV7-8 to TRBJ2-2; 10 bases align to TRBD2. CDR1 and CDR2 from the germline V gene are SGHVS and FQNEAQ. The CDR3 has 17 residues. With V trimmed by 5 bases and J by 0 bases, 6 bases remained unmatched. The CDR3 region has the DNA TGTGCCAGCAGCCAGACTAGCGGGCGGGCGAACACCGGGGAGCTGTTTTTT. This translates into CASSQTSGRANTGELFF.

This chain joins TRBV7-9 and TRBJ2-4, with 8 positions matching TRBD1. The CDR3 runs 16 residues. After removal of 4 bases from V and 8 bases from J, the junction contained 13 bases not matched to a gene. CDR1 and CDR2 (germline): SEHNR, FQNEAQ (reference sequence). The CDR3 nucleotides are TGTGCCAGCAGCTCTCCGCCGGGACAGGCCCCGGACATTCAGTACTTC. It codes for CASSSPPGQAPDIQYF.

The table lists this clonotype with a few counts. This chain links TRBV10-3 with TRBJ2-7, with 7 nucleotides matching TRBD1. The CDR3 is 13 residues long. Trimming cost V 3 bases and J 4 bases; bases outside gene matches: 3. CDR1 and CDR2 (germline): ENHRY, SYGVKD. The CDR3 loop reads CAISDPGQYEQYF. The CDR3 DNA sequence: TGTGCCATCAGTGACCCGGGACAGTACGAGCAGTACTTC.

This rearrangement joins TRBV4-3 to TRBJ2-6; D gene unclear. Trimming pared 0 bases from V and 0 bases from J, leaving 12 bases between. Germline assignment: CDR1 LGHNA and CDR2 YSLEER. The CDR3 is made up of 18 amino acids. CDR3 sequence reads: CASSQEGQTFSGANVLTF. As DNA, the CDR3 is TGCGCCAGCAGCCAAGAAGGCCAGACCTTCTCTGGGGCCAACGTCCTGACTTTC.

This chain links TRBV20-1 with TRBJ2-7; D is possibly TRBD1 (6 bases). The CDR3 spans 15 residues. Trimming cost V 6 bases and J 2 bases, with 20 bases left between them. The V gene's germline CDR1 is DFQATT and CDR2 SNEGSKA (reference sequence). CDR3 protein: CSAKMLGRGTYEQYF. The CDR3 DNA reads TGCAGTGCCAAGATGTTAGGCAGGGGAACCTACGAGCAGTACTTC.

The chain links TRBV20-1 to TRBJ2-7; 7 nucleotides agree with TRBD1. The V gene end was trimmed by 6 bases and the J gene end by 3 bases; junction bases not matched to a gene: 8. The CDR3 covers 13 residues. In germline, CDR1 is DFQATT, CDR2 SNEGSKA (reference sequence). The CDR3: CSAGDRVFYEQYV. CDR3 nucleotides: TGCAGTGCGGGAGACAGGGTTTTCTACGAGCAGTACGTC.

The sample holds a few counts of this clonotype. J is TRBJ1-4 and V is TRBV20-1; no definite D call. V was trimmed by 5 bases and J by 14 bases, leaving 18 bases between them. Germline V lookup: CDR1 DFQATT, CDR2 SNEGSKA (reference sequence). This CDR3 comprises 12 residues. This chain's CDR3 is CSASRDVHMLFF. CDR3 DNA sequence: TGCAGTGCTTCCCGGGATGTCCATATGCTGTTTTTT.

This clonotype was counted many times. The chain is built from TRBV7-8 and TRBJ2-3; D remains unclear. Germline V gene lookup returns CDR1 SGHVS and CDR2 FQNEAQ. The V end lost 6 bases, the J end lost 6 bases, and 7 bases lay between the germline ends. CDR3 length: 11 residues. The CDR3 reads CASRVGDTQYF. The DNA of the CDR3 is TGTGCCAGCAGGGTGGGGGATACGCAGTATTTT.

This clonotype was counted a few times. The CDR3 region has the DNA TGTGCCAGCAGTCACAGGCGCTACACAGATACGCAGTATTTT. Its translation: CASSHRRYTDTQYF. V and J are TRBV6-2 or TRBV6-3 and TRBJ2-3; D might be TRBD1 (5 bases). Germline CDR1 reads MNHEY; CDR2 reads SVGEGT. V was clipped by 5 bases and J by 2 bases, with 11 bases between them. The CDR3 loop spans 14 amino acids.

This clonotype occurred a few times. V gene TRBV20-1 combines with J gene TRBJ1-2; 9 bases map to TRBD1. This CDR3 region has 12 residues. Looked up from germline, CDR1 is DFQATT and CDR2 is SNEGSKA (reference sequence). V trimming: 7 bases; J trimming: 8 bases; junction bases outside the gene matches: 8. The DNA of the CDR3 is TGCAGTGTACCAAACAGGGGGCGAGGCTACACCTTC. This sequence encodes CSVPNRGRGYTF.

This sequence joins TRBV7-2 and TRBJ2-7; unclear D gene. The CDR3 runs to 15 residues. V shed 5 bases and J shed 0 bases, with 14 bases lying between them. Germline CDR1 is SGHTA and CDR2 is FQGNSA. Here the CDR3 reads CASSLSRTSSYEQYV. The CDR3 DNA follows: TGTGCCAGCAGCCTCTCTCGCACAAGCTCCTACGAGCAGTACGTC.

This clonotype was seen ten or more times. The V and J genes are TRBV20-1 and TRBJ1-3, with a weak D call TRBD1 (6 bases). This CDR3 contains 14 residues. Per the germline V gene, CDR1 is DFQATT and CDR2 is SNEGSKA (reference sequence). Between the trimmed V and J ends, which lost 5 bases and 0 bases, there was a span of 11 bases. For the CDR3, the DNA is TGCAGTGCTCCCAGACAGGACTCTGGAAACACCATATATTTT. Protein sequence: CSAPRQDSGNTIYF.

The chain couples TRBV29-1 to TRBJ1-2; 9 positions match TRBD1. The V and J ends lost 7 bases and 8 bases, in that order; junction bases with no gene match: 20. CDR3 length: 16 amino acids. Germline V gene lookup returns CDR1 SQVTM and CDR2 ANQGSEA. Here the CDR3 DNA reads TGCAGCGCCTCGCCCGTTTTCCGGGACAGGGTATCAGGCTACACCTTC. This sequence encodes CSASPVFRDRVSGYTF.

The chain has TRBV5-1 and TRBJ1-2; tentatively, D is TRBD1 (6 bases). Germline assignment: CDR1 SGHRS and CDR2 YFSETQ. The V and J ends lost 4 bases and 2 bases respectively, with 12 bases between them. This CDR3 comprises 14 residues. The CDR3 nucleotides are TGCGCCAGCAGCAAGACAGGAGAAAACTATGGCTACACCTTC. Translating it yields CASSKTGENYGYTF. The full variable domain, rest sourced from reference TRBV5-1 and TRBJ1-2, is KAGVTQTPRYLIKTRGQQVTLSCSPISGHRSVSWYQQTPGQGLQFLFEYFSETQRNKGNFPGRFSGRQFSNSRSEMNVSTLELGDSALYLCASSKTGENYGYTFGSGTRLTVV.

This rearrangement joins TRBV6-1 to TRBJ1-5; D is unclear. Germline values: CDR1 MNHNS, CDR2 SASEGT. The germline V and J ends were trimmed by 7 bases and 3 bases, with 13 bases remaining between them. This CDR3 region has 14 residues. The CDR3 coding sequence is TGTGCCAGCAAAAGCCAGGTAGACAATCAGCCCCAGCATTTT. This sequence encodes CASKSQVDNQPQHF.

This clonotype was observed a handful of times. This rearrangement joins TRBV7-9 to TRBJ1-2; no clear D. V gave up 5 bases and J gave up 8 bases, with 27 bases separating them. The CDR3 is 17 residues long. Germline CDR1 is SEHNR and CDR2 is FQNEAQ (reference sequence). The CDR3 is CASSILVPPGHAKGYTF. DNA of the CDR3: TGTGCCAGCAGCATCCTGGTCCCTCCGGGCCATGCAAAGGGCTACACCTTC.

At least ten counts were recorded for this clonotype. This chain joins TRBV3-1 and TRBJ2-1; 13 bases agree with TRBD2. The CDR3 sequence is 17 residues long. The germline CDR1 and CDR2 sequences are LGHDT and YNNKEL (reference sequence). The trim removed 6 bases at V and 1 base at J, leaving 6 bases unmatched. The CDR3 spells CASRQLAGGLSYNEQFF. CDR3 coding DNA: TGTGCCAGCAGGCAACTAGCGGGAGGGCTTTCCTACAATGAGCAGTTCTTC.

This clonotype has more than one count but fewer than ten. At one end the junction does not follow the germline gene, possibly because of a read error. The chain employs TRBV5-1 and TRBJ2-1, with no clear D. There are 14 residues in the CDR3. Germline CDR1 SGHRS, CDR2 YFSETQ. CDR3 loop: CASSLVVSHNEQFF. The CDR3 nucleotides are TGCGCCAGCAGCTTGGTTGTCTCCCACAATGAGCAGTTCTTC.

This clonotype has ten or more counts. This chain joins TRBV3-1 and TRBJ2-7; 10 positions agree with TRBD2. Per germline, CDR1 LGHDT and CDR2 YNNKEL (reference sequence). CDR3 length equals 15 residues. Trimming took 0 bases from V and 2 from J; bases not matched to a gene: 1. The CDR3 loop reads CASSQELAGAYEQYF. DNA of the CDR3: TGTGCCAGCAGCCAAGAGCTAGCGGGAGCCTACGAGCAGTACTTC.

This clonotype was seen more than once but under ten times. The gene calls are TRBV7-2 and TRBJ2-3; D is unresolved. Trimming pared 5 bases from V and 4 bases from J, leaving 16 bases between. This CDR3 has 15 amino acids. Germline V gene data show CDR1 as SGHTA and CDR2 as FQGNSA. The CDR3 here is CASSNGRSPADTQYF. The DNA for the CDR3 is TGTGCCAGCAGCAACGGGCGGTCCCCTGCAGATACGCAGTATTTT.

The chain links TRBV12-3 or TRBV12-4 to TRBJ1-1; D unclear. The germline V and J ends were trimmed by 8 bases and 4 bases, with 5 bases remaining between them. The CDR3 runs to 10 residues. The CDR3 DNA follows: TGTGCCAGCTGGGGCACTGAAGCTTTCTTT. Amino acid sequence: CASWGTEAFF.

In this sample, this clonotype turned up many times. This chain joins TRBV12-3 or TRBV12-4 and TRBJ2-3, with D uncertain. Trimming took 9 bases from V and 7 from J, leaving 14 bases between them. This CDR3 spans 12 amino acids. The CDR3 coding sequence is TGTGCCAGTACCCAGACGGAGTATACGCAGTATTTT. Translated: CASTQTEYTQYF.

Many counts were recorded for this clonotype. V gene TRBV20-1 combines with J gene TRBJ2-5; TRBD1 is a possible D gene (6 bases). CDR1 and CDR2 from the germline V gene are DFQATT and SNEGSKA (reference sequence). The germline V and J ends were trimmed by 6 bases and 5 bases, with 13 bases remaining between them. This CDR3 has 12 amino acids. The CDR3 sequence: CSALTGLETQYF. CDR3 in DNA: TGCAGTGCGTTAACAGGGTTGGAGACCCAGTACTTC.

With regard to this clonotype: A much larger clone sits a single nucleotide away, making a read error possible. This chain connects TRBV5-1 to TRBJ2-2; D is perhaps TRBD2 (5 bases). Germline values: CDR1 SGHRS, CDR2 YFSETQ. The CDR3 contains 15 residues. CDR3 in amino acids: CASRIGGSNPGELFF. CDR3 in DNA: TGCGCCAGCAGAATTGGCGGGTCGAACCCCGGGGAGCTGTTTTTT.

The J gene is TRBJ2-1, the V gene TRBV7-2, with D perhaps assigned TRBD1 or TRBD2 (5 bases each). CDR3 length equals 15 residues. Trimming cost V 1 base and J 6 bases, with 13 bases left between them. CDR1 is SGHTA, CDR2 FQGNSA, per germline. For the CDR3, the DNA is TGTGCCAGCAGCTTAGGGGACCTTGTAGGCAATGAGCAGTTCTTC. Its protein product is CASSLGDLVGNEQFF.

The genes are TRBV27 and TRBJ2-7, with D hard to call. CDR1 is MNHEY, CDR2 SMNVEV, per germline (reference sequence). Trimming removed 6 bases from V and 2 bases from J, with 14 bases in between. CDR3 length equals 14 residues. The CDR3 sequence is CASSSTTGPYEQYF. DNA of the CDR3: TGTGCCAGCAGCTCTACCACGGGCCCCTACGAGCAGTACTTC.